The 22 T cell receptor beta chains in this list originate from one sample, sequenced in a study of OX40 agonist ivuxolimab in advanced cancers. Using immunoSEQ multiplex PCR, the repertoire was profiled, and TCRdb retains in-frame clones only, with some absent. The data contain tens of thousands of clones, 75% to 90% of them singletons. Specimen: CD4+ or CD8+ T cells sorted from blood, collected in a trial of the OX40 agonist ivuxolimab. The receptors originated from an adult with an advanced solid tumor such as melanoma, head and neck, liver or kidney cancer.

This chain's CDR3 is CASSFFQGSPEAFF. CDR3 DNA: TGTGCCAGCAGCTTCTTTCAGGGGAGTCCTGAAGCTTTCTTT. This chain links TRBV5-5 with TRBJ1-1; D perhaps matches TRBD1 (6 bases). Trimming took 2 bases from V and 6 from J, leaving 14 bases between them. Germline lookup yields CDR1 SGHKS and CDR2 YYEKEE (reference sequence). CDR3 length: 14 residues.

The chain uses TRBV29-1 and TRBJ1-1, with a tentative D call TRBD1 (5 bases). This CDR3 comprises 13 residues. Deletions cut 3 bases from V and 4 bases from J, with 12 bases between. Germline V gene sequence: CDR1 SQVTM, CDR2 ANQGSEA. The CDR3 coding sequence is TGCAGCGTTGAGGTGGGGGGACTCACTGAAGCTTTCTTT. Its protein product is CSVEVGGLTEAFF.

The chain recombines TRBV6-5 with TRBJ1-3; no clear D gene. The V gene's germline CDR1 is MNHEY and CDR2 SVGAGI. The ends were cut back, 5 bases at V and 0 bases at J, with 8 bases in the middle. The CDR3 loop spans 14 amino acids. CDR3 DNA sequence: TGTGCCAGCAGTCCCGGGTTCTCTGGAAACACCATATATTTT. Protein product: CASSPGFSGNTIYF.

This clone has at least ten counts. The genes are TRBV10-3 and TRBJ2-3; D remains ambiguous. V gave up 0 bases and J gave up 14 bases, with 12 bases separating them. The V gene's germline CDR1 is ENHRY and CDR2 SYGVKD. CDR3 length: 12 amino acids. The CDR3 protein is CAISESPGERYF. In DNA, the CDR3 is TGTGCCATCAGTGAGTCCCCGGGTGAGAGGTATTTT.

The chain is built from TRBV7-9 and TRBJ1-2; tentative D call: TRBD1 (5 bases). This CDR3 region has 12 residues. Germline CDR1 is SEHNR and CDR2 is FQNEAQ (reference sequence). Trimming removed 5 bases from V and 6 bases from J, with 10 bases in between. This CDR3 is CASSRDRDGYTF. In DNA, the CDR3 is TGTGCCAGCAGCCGTGACAGAGATGGCTACACCTTC.

The gene calls are TRBV29-1 and TRBJ2-7, with D possibly matching TRBD1 (5 bases). Germline values: CDR1 SQVTM, CDR2 ANQGSEA. Trimming removed 6 bases at V and 3 bases at J, with 21 bases between. The CDR3 has 15 amino acids. The CDR3 region is CSVNIPQGRDYEQYF. The CDR3 DNA follows: TGCAGCGTCAATATCCCCCAGGGCAGGGACTACGAGCAGTACTTC.

The rearrangement links TRBV5-6 to TRBJ1-3; D is undetermined. This CDR3 has 15 amino acids. V gave up 2 bases and J gave up 2 bases, with 11 bases separating them. Germline V gene sequence: CDR1 SGHDT, CDR2 YYEEEE. CDR3 sequence reads: CASSFMTHPGNTIYF. The CDR3, as DNA: TGTGCCAGCAGCTTCATGACACACCCTGGAAACACCATATATTTT.

This clone was detected only a few times. J is TRBJ1-1 and V is TRBV20-1; no reliable D call. V lost 5 bases, J lost 3 bases, and 4 bases lay in between. Germline lookup yields CDR1 DFQATT and CDR2 SNEGSKA (reference sequence). The CDR3 totals 10 residues. The CDR3 reads CSAWDTEAFF. The CDR3 DNA follows: TGCAGTGCTTGGGACACTGAAGCTTTCTTT.

The gene calls are TRBV4-3 and TRBJ2-3; a possible D gene is TRBD1 (5 bases). There are 16 residues in the CDR3. In germline, CDR1 is LGHNA, CDR2 YSLEER. V lost 0 bases to trimming and J lost 3 bases, with 13 bases between them. As DNA, the CDR3 is TGCGCCAGCAGCCAAGATGAAGGGGTTTCTACAGATACGCAGTATTTT. Translating gives CASSQDEGVSTDTQYF.

The chain is built from TRBV27 and TRBJ2-1; unclear D gene. The V gene lost 2 bases and the J gene lost 7 bases, with 9 bases spanning the gap. The CDR3 consists of 13 residues. The germline V gene encodes CDR1 MNHEY and CDR2 SMNVEV (reference sequence). For the CDR3, the DNA is TGTGCCAGCAGTTTAGTGGGGTGGAATGAGCAGTTCTTC. Translation gives CASSLVGWNEQFF.

This clone came up once. The chain recombines TRBV25-1 with TRBJ2-3, with D perhaps TRBD1 (5 bases). V lost 4 bases and J lost 5, with 10 bases in between. This CDR3 has 13 residues. From germline, CDR1 is MGHDK and CDR2 SYGVNS. The CDR3 is CASSASGKDTQYF. For the CDR3, the DNA is TGTGCCAGCAGTGCGTCAGGGAAAGATACGCAGTATTTT.

The chain is built from TRBV4-1 and TRBJ2-4, with unresolved D. V lost 1 base, J lost 2 bases, and 3 bases lay in between. The CDR3 sequence is 13 residues long. Germline V gene data show CDR1 as MGHRA and CDR2 as YSYEKL. The CDR3 DNA follows: TGCGCCAGCAGCCAAGGACCCAAAAACATTCAGTACTTC. Translating it yields CASSQGPKNIQYF.

The chain employs TRBV4-1 and TRBJ1-1; no firm D call. CDR1 is MGHRA and CDR2 is YSYEKL in the germline V gene. V gave up 1 base and J gave up 0 bases, with 6 bases separating them. This CDR3 is built from 14 residues. The CDR3 protein is CASSQVQMNTEAFF. The CDR3 DNA reads as TGCGCCAGCAGCCAAGTTCAGATGAACACTGAAGCTTTCTTT.

The V gene is TRBV11-1, the J gene TRBJ2-7; either TRBD1 or TRBD2 may supply D (6 bases each). Germline lookup yields CDR1 SGHAT and CDR2 FQDESV (reference sequence). The CDR3 is 14 residues long. Trimming stripped 0 bases from V and 3 bases from J, with 9 bases between. The CDR3 nucleotides are TGTGCCAGCAGCTTAGCAGGGGGGCTCTACGAGCAGTACTTC. This encodes CASSLAGGLYEQYF. Full variable domain (missing parts from reference TRBV11-1 and TRBJ2-7): EAEVAQSPRYKITEKSQAVAFWCDPISGHATLYWYRQILGQGPELLVQFQDESVVDDSQLPKDRFSAERLKGVDSTLKIQPAELGDSAMYLCASSLAGGLYEQYFGPGTRLTVT.

The chain recombines TRBV7-6 with TRBJ2-7; D is ambiguous. V was pared by 0 bases and J by 3 bases, with 6 bases between. CDR1 is SGHVS, CDR2 FNYEAQ, per germline. This CDR3 is built from 13 residues. The CDR3 nucleotides read TGTGCCAGCAGCTTAGCGGGCCTCTACGAGCAGTACTTC. Translated: CASSLAGLYEQYF.

The chain combines TRBV9 with TRBJ1-1; 7 positions agree with TRBD1. This CDR3 is built from 16 residues. The germline CDR1 and CDR2 sequences are SGDLS and YYNGEE. The trim removed 3 bases at V and 1 base at J, leaving 9 bases unmatched. CDR3 region: CASSEIGGSSNTEAFF. CDR3 in DNA: TGTGCCAGCAGCGAAATAGGGGGCAGTTCGAACACTGAAGCTTTCTTT. The full variable domain, in which reference TRBV9 and TRBJ1-1 provide the parts outside the CDR3, is DSGVTQTPKHLITATGQRVTLRCSPRSGDLSVYWYQQSLDQGLQFLIQYYNGEERAKGNILERFSAQQFPDLHSELNLSSLELGDSALYFCASSEIGGSSNTEAFFGQGTRLTVV.

V and J are TRBV19 and TRBJ1-6, with D uncertain. This CDR3 is 19 amino acids long. The V gene lost 3 bases and the J gene lost 7 bases, with 25 bases spanning the gap. Germline lookup yields CDR1 LNHDA and CDR2 SQIVND (reference sequence). CDR3 sequence (DNA): TGTGCCAGTAGTATTGGGAGTAGTTACACCGCTCCGACGAATTCACCCCTCCACTTT. It codes for CASSIGSSYTAPTNSPLHF.

V and J are TRBV5-1 and TRBJ2-5; a weak D match, TRBD1 (6 bases). Germline loops: CDR1 SGHRS, CDR2 YFSETQ. Trimming took 3 bases from V and 5 from J, leaving 23 bases between them. The CDR3 has 17 amino acids. The CDR3 protein is CASSSASGGLKEETQYF. The CDR3, as DNA: TGCGCCAGCAGCTCGGCTAGTGGGGGCCTAAAGGAGGAGACCCAGTACTTC.

The V call is TRBV7-3, the J call TRBJ1-1; D is ambiguous. The CDR3 spans 13 residues. Trimming removed 3 bases at V and 2 bases at J, with 7 bases between. Germline CDR1 reads SGHTA; CDR2 reads FQGTGA. The CDR3 reads CASSFYRNTEAFF. The CDR3 DNA reads as TGTGCCAGCAGCTTTTACAGAAACACTGAAGCTTTCTTT.

This chain uses TRBV6-5 with TRBJ2-7, with a tentative D call TRBD2 (5 bases). The V end was cut by 6 bases, the J end by 1 base, with 16 bases between. This CDR3 has 15 residues. Germline assignment: CDR1 MNHEY and CDR2 SVGAGI. This CDR3 reads CASSLLGGLSYEQYF. The CDR3 DNA sequence: TGTGCCAGCAGCCTCCTCGGCGGGTTATCCTACGAGCAGTACTTC.

The rearrangement links TRBV9 to TRBJ2-5; TRBD2 agrees at 7 bases. Per the germline V gene, CDR1 is SGDLS and CDR2 is YYNGEE. The CDR3 runs to 15 residues. The J segment lost 4 bases and the V segment lost 4 bases, leaving 10 bases of the junction unmatched. The CDR3 region has the DNA TGTGCCAGCAGCCTTCCCGGACTAGGATCAGAGACCCAGTACTTC. Its protein product is CASSLPGLGSETQYF.

The chain couples TRBV30 to TRBJ2-7; no clear D gene. V was trimmed by 1 base and J by 4 bases, leaving 17 bases between them. This CDR3 has 15 amino acids. The V gene's germline CDR1 is GTSNPN and CDR2 SVGIG (reference sequence). The CDR3 protein is CAWSAVAGPAYEQYF. CDR3 DNA: TGTGCCTGGAGTGCCGTGGCCGGGCCCGCGTACGAGCAGTACTTC.